This TCR beta chain was recorded in a study of T-cell memory formation after mild COVID-19 (dated by TCRdb to the early 2020s). Some background on the complete study: Most TCR sequence clusters were specific to one of the two donors. Longitudinal TCRalpha and TCRbeta repertoire sequencing tracked T-cell clones expanding and contracting after mild COVID-19 in a couple of donors. The cohort was made up of two young adult volunteers, one female and one male, who were previously healthy.

The CDR3 spans 13 residues, from the cysteine through the phenylalanine. The only DNA kept is the CDR3, 39 bases in frame from the first base. A distance of 6 bases separates the germline ends of V and J, which lose 0 bases and 5 bases respectively. CDR1 and CDR2 are drawn from the germline V gene (reference sequence): SGHKS, YYEKEE. The investigation overall reported the following: Some responding clones were detected in pre-infection memory, which suggested that pre-existing cross-reactive memory T cells had joined the SARS-CoV-2 response. Only two mild cases were covered by the study, and larger cohorts that include severe cases with pre-infection samples were considered necessary. Balanced CD4/CD8 phenotypes were observed for clones contracting from day 15 to 85, whereas a bias towards CD4+ was observed for a second wave of clones expanding from day 15 to 37. Contracting CD4+ clones appeared mostly in the CM and EM memory subsets, whereas CD8+ clones were enriched in EMRA. SARS-CoV-2 specificity was not confirmed for the second-wave clones peaking on day 37.

Instrument on record: Illumina NovaSeq 6000. Using 5'RACE with constant-segment primers, TCRalpha and TCRbeta cDNA libraries were constructed, with sample barcodes and unique molecular identifiers added in the process. RNA was extracted from every sample with Trizol reagent. Library amplification was performed in two PCR steps, and a second sample barcode and Illumina TruSeq adapters were introduced in the second step. Sequencing of libraries was performed on an Illumina NovaSeq with 2 x 150 bp paired-end reads. From the authors' description of their analysis: The reads were demultiplexed and collapsed into UMI-guided consensus sequences using migec v1.2.7. With mixcr v2.1.11, UMI consensuses were aligned to TRA and TRB V and J templates and assembled into clonotypes. Clonotypes were classified as expanded or contracted when called significant by both edgeR and NoisET, with noise models trained on biological replicates. For edgeR calls, a false discovery rate-adjusted p below 0.01 and a log2 fold-change threshold of 1 were applied. As an exploratory analysis of dynamics, PCA with hierarchical clustering was applied to max-normalized trajectories of the 1000 most abundant clonotypes. The CD4 or CD8 phenotype of responding clones was assigned using the separately sequenced CD4+ and CD8+ repertoires. TCRdb reworked the public reads: Q25 trimming with fastp, MiXCR clone assembly, productive beta chains retained. Here each entry gathers all rows of one CDR3 protein and keeps the most common genes and DNA. For this entry, the V and J calls and clone size follow TCRdb and not the study's own pipeline. This sample holds about 440,000 distinct CDR3 sequences; approximately 20% were observed only once. About 8.1% of the sample lies in the top ten.

This clonotype was detected only a few times. Its cognate antigen has yet to be identified. No base-level quality is on record; no much larger clone is a single base apart. PBMCs were isolated by Ficoll-Paque density gradient centrifugation. The sequenced sample consisted of PBMCs or a T cell subset sorted from them (not recorded which). The chain is assembled from TRBV5-5 and TRBJ1-5, with the D gene call left open. The receptor was isolated from an adult woman who had mild COVID-19 (a few samples of this study predate the infection). The sample titles of this study are shuffled in the database, so cell type and time point are left out; the donor was told from shared clones. The nucleotides read TGTGCCAGCAGCTTGGTTATGGATCAGCCCCAGCATTTT. This codes for CASSLVMDQPQHF.